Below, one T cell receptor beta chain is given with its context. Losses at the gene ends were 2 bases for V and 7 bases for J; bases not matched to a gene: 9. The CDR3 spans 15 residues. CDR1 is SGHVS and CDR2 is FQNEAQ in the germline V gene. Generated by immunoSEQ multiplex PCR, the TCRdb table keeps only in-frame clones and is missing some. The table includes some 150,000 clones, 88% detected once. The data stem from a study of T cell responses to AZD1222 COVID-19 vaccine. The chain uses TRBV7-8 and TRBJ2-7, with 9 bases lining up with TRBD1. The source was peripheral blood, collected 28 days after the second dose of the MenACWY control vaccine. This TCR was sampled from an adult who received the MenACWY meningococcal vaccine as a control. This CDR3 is CASSLPRGQGGEQYF. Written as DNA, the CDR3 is TGTGCCAGCAGCTTACCGCGGGGACAGGGAGGGGAGCAGTACTTC.